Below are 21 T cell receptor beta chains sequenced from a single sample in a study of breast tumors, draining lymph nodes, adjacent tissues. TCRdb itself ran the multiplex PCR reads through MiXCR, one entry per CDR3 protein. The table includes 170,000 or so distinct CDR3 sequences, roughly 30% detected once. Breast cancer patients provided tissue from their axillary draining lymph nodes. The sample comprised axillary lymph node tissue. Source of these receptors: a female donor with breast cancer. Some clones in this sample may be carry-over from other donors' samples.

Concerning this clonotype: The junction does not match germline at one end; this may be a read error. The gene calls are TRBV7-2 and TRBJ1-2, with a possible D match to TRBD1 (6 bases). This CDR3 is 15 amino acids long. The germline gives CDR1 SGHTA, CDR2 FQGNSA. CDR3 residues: CASSLVGGLEYGYPF. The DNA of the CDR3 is TGTGCCAGCAGCTTAGTAGGGGGGCTGGAATATGGCTACCCCTTC.

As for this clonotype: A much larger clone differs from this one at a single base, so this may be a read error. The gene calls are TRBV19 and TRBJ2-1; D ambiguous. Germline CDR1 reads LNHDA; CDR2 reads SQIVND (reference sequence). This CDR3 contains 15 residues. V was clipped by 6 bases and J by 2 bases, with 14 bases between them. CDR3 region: CASSSPGIPYNEQFF. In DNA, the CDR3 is TGTGCCAGTAGCAGCCCTGGGATCCCCTACAATGAGCAGTTCTTC.

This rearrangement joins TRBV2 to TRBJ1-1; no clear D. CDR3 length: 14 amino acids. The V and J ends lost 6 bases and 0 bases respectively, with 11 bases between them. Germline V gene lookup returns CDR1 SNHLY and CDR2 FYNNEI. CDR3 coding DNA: TGTGCCAGCAGGATGATGCAAATGAACACTGAAGCTTTCTTT. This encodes CASRMMQMNTEAFF.

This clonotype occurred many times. The CDR3 protein is CAISGGGADTQYF. As DNA, the CDR3 is TGTGCCATCAGCGGGGGGGGGGCGGATACGCAGTATTTT. The chain employs TRBV10-3 and TRBJ2-3, with 8 positions matching TRBD2. Germline CDR1 is ENHRY and CDR2 is SYGVKD. Losses at the gene ends were 6 bases for V and 6 bases for J; bases not matched to a gene: 5. This CDR3 comprises 13 residues.

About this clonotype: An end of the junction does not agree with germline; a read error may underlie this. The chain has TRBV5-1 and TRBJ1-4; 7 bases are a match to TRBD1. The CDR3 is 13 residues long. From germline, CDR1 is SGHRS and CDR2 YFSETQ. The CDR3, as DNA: TGCGCCAGTAGTCAGGGGGGTAATGAAAACCTGTTTTTT. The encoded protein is CASSQGGNENLFF.

The CDR3 nucleotides are TGCAGTGCCGCAGGACGGAATGAGCAGTTCTTC. Its translation: CSAAGRNEQFF. This chain links TRBV20-1 with TRBJ2-1; no reliable D call. CDR1 is DFQATT and CDR2 is SNEGSKA in the germline V gene (reference sequence). The V end was cut by 6 bases, the J end by 7 bases, with 10 bases between. The CDR3 contains 11 residues.

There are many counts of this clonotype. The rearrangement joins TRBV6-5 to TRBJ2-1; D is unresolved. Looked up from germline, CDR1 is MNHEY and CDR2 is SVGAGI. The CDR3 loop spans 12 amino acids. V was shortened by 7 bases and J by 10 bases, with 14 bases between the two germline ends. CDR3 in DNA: TGTGCCAGCACCACGGATTACGGGGAGCAGTTCTTC. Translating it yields CASTTDYGEQFF.

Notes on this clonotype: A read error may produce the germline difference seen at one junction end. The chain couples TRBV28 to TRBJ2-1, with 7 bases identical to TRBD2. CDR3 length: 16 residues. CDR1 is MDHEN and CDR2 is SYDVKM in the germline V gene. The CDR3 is CVSSLSVLAAYNEQFF. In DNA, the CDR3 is TGTGTCAGCAGTTTATCGGTTCTAGCGGCGTACAATGAGCAGTTCTTC.

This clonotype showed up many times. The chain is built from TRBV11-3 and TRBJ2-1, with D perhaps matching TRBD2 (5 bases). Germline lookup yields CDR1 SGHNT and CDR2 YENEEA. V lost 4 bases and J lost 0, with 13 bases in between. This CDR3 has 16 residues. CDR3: CASSSSPGSSYNEQFF. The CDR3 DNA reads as TGTGCCAGCAGCTCCTCTCCGGGGAGCTCCTACAATGAGCAGTTCTTC. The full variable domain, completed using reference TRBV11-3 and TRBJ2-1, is EAGVVQSPRYKIIEKKQPVAFWCNPISGHNTLYWYLQNLGQGPELLIRYENEEAVDDSQLPKDRFSAERLKGVDSTLKIQPAELGDSAVYLCASSSSPGSSYNEQFFGPGTRLTVL.

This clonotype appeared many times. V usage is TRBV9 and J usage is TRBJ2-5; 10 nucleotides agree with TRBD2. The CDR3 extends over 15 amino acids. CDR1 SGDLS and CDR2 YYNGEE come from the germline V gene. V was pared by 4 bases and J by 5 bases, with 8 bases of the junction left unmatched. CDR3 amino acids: CASSRSGGADETQYF. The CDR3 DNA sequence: TGTGCCAGCAGCAGGAGCGGGGGGGCCGACGAGACCCAGTACTTC.

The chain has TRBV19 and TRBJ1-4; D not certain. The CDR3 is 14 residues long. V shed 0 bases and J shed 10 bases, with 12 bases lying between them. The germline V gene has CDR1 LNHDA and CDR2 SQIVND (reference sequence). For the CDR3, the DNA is TGTGCCAGTAGTATAGACGAGGGTACCGGAAAACTGTTTTTT. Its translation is CASSIDEGTGKLFF.

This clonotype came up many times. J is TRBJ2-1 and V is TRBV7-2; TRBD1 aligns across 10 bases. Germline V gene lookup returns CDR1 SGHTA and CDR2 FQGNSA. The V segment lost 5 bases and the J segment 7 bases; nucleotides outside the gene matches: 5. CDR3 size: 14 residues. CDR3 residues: CASSAGQGVNEQFF. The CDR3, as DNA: TGTGCCAGCAGCGCCGGACAGGGGGTAAATGAGCAGTTCTTC. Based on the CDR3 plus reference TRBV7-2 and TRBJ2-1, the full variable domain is GAGVSQSPSNKVTEKGKDVELRCDPISGHTALYWYRQSLGQGLEFLIYFQGNSAPDKSGLPSDRFSAERTGGSVSTLTIQRTQQEDSAVYLCASSAGQGVNEQFFGPGTRLTVL.

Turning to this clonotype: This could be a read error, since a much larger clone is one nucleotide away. CDR3 region: CASSPIVGGSNNEQFF. Written as DNA, the CDR3 is TGTGCTAGCAGCCCAATAGTGGGAGGGAGCAACAATGAGCAGTTCTTC. The V gene is TRBV7-7, the J gene TRBJ2-1; 7 bases map to TRBD2. Germline V gives CDR1 SSHAT, CDR2 FNYEAQ (reference sequence). The CDR3 sequence is 16 residues long.

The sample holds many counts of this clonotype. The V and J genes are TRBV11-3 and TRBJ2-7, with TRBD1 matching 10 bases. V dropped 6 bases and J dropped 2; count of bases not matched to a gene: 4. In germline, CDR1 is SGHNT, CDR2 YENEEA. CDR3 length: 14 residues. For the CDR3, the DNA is TGTGCCAGCAGTTCCGGGACAGGGGCCTACGAGCAGTACTTC. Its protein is CASSSGTGAYEQYF.

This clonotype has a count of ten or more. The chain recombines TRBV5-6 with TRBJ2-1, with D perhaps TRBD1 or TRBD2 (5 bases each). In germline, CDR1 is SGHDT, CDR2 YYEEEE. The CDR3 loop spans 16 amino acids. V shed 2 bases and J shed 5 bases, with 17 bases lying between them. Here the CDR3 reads CASSLLNSGTDNEQFF. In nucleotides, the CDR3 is TGTGCCAGCAGCTTATTAAATTCCGGGACCGACAATGAGCAGTTCTTC.

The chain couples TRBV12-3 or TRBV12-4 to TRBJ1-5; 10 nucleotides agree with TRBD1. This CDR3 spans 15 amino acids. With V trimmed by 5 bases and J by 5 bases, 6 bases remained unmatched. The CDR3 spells CASSTGQGGHQPQHF. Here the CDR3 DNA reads TGTGCCAGCAGTACCGGACAGGGGGGGCATCAGCCCCAGCATTTT.

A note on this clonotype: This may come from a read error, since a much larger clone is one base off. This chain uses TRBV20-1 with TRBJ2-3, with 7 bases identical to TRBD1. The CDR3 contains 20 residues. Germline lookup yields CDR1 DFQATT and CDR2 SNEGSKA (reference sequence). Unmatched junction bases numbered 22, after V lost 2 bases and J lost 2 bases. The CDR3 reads CSARQGRTATQGIHTDTQYF. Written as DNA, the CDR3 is TGCAGTGCTAGACAGGGGCGTACCGCGACACAGGGGATCCACACAGATACGCAGTATTTT.

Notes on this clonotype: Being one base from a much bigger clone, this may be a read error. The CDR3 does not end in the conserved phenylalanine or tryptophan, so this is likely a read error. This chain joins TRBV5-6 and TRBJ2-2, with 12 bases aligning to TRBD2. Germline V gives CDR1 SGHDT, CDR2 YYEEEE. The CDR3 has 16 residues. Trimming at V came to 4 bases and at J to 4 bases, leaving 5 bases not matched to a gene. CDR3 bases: TGTGCCAGCAGCCGCCGACTAGCGGGAGTCACCGGGGAGCTGTTTCTT. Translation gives CASSRRLAGVTGELFL.

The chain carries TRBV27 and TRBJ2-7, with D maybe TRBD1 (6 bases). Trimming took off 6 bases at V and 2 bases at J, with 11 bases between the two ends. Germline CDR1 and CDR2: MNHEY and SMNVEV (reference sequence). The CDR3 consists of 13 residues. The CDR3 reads CASRGDTTYEQYF. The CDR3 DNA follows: TGTGCCAGCAGGGGGGACACCACCTACGAGCAGTACTTC.

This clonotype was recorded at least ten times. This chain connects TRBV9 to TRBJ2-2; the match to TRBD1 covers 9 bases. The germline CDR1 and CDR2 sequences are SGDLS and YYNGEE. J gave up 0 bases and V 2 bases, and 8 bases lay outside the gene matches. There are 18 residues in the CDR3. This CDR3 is CASSVHTGGRSNTGELFF. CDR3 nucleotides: TGTGCCAGCAGCGTTCACACAGGGGGCCGATCGAACACCGGGGAGCTGTTTTTT.

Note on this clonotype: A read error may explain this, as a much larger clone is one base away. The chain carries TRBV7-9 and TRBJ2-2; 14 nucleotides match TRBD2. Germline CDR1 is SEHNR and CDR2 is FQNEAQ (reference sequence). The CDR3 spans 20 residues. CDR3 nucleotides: TGTGCCAGCAGCTTAGCGACCCTTCCCGGACTAGCGGGAGGAGTGGGGGAGCTGCTTTTT. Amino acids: CASSLATLPGLAGGVGELLF.